Here is one TCR beta chain with its context. This sample was included in a study of STAT5B mutations in CD4+ large granular lymphocyte leukemia. Measured with immunoSEQ multiplex PCR; TCRdb has only the in-frame clones, and not every one. The data hold around 21,000 clones, with less than 80% observed a single time. Germline V CDR1 and CDR2: MNHEY, SVGAGI. The CDR3 has 15 amino acids. V lost 2 bases and J 7 bases, leaving 12 bases between the germline ends. V usage is TRBV6-5 and J usage is TRBJ1-6; unclear D gene. The sequencing input was CD4+ T cells from blood buffy coats. This TCR was recovered from a human donor in good health. In DNA, the CDR3 is TGTGCCAGCAGTTACGCCCGGGGTGAGAATTCACCCCTCCACTTT. It encodes CASSYARGENSPLHF.